This T cell receptor beta chain was sequenced during a study of blood T cells in healthy people across ages. General study findings and limits: No one knew whether donors had CMV, which possibly confounded expanded clonotype changes.

A second PCR, run for roughly 6 to 11 cycles, used a sample-barcoded 5' primer plus a J-beta primer mix. Through a template-switch adaptor with 12 random nucleotides, each cDNA molecule received a tag. Per sample, CDR3-containing paired-end reads numbered at least 2.5 million. TCRdb fed the 5' RACE reads into MiXCR, producing one record per CDR3 protein. The table includes roughly 800,000 distinct CDR3 sequences, 55% to 70% detected once. The CDR3 runs to 14 residues. V was trimmed by 4 bases and J by 0 bases, leaving 10 bases between them. The V gene's germline CDR1 is KGHSH and CDR2 LQKENI. This clonotype has more than one count but fewer than ten. Its antigen remains unknown. Healthy individuals of Caucasian origin from Russia, aged roughly 6 to 90, served as donors.

The sequenced sample was blood. This rearrangement joins TRBV18 to TRBJ2-7; the D gene is possibly TRBD2 (6 bases). This sequence was found in a young man in good health. CDR3 nucleotides: TGTGCCAGCTCACTCCGGCGGGACTCCTACGAGCAGTACTTC. It translates to CASSLRRDSYEQYF. Together with reference TRBV18 and TRBJ2-7, the CDR3 gives the full variable domain: NAGVMQNPRHLVRRRGQEARLRCSPMKGHSHVYWYRQLPEEGLKFMVYLQKENIIDESGMPKERFSAEFPKEGPSILRIQQVVRGDSAAYFCASSLRRDSYEQYFGPGTRLTVT.